This is a list of T cell receptor beta chains from one sample in a study of identical twins. In TCRdb, the 5' RACE reads were re-called with MiXCR into one record per CDR3 protein. The sample lists around 530,000 distinct CDR3 sequences; nearly 15% were seen once. A further study also used this sample, focusing on yellow fever vaccine responses in identical twins.

The sample comprised CD4+ T cells sorted from blood. The receptors here all came from a woman under 30 in good health. Both conserved end residues are part of each CDR3. The order of the fields is D gene, clone size, V gene, J gene, CDR3 DNA, CDR3 protein. The D gene is left open where the match is weak. Size is stated for part of the rows, as once, few or many counts, or as a class when the clone is expanded.

>.|many|TRBV5-1|TRBJ2-7
TGCGCCAGCAGCGGAAGCTCCTACGAGCAGTACTTC
CASSGSSYEQYF
>.|few|TRBV14|TRBJ2-7
TGTGCCAGCAGCCTGCAAAACGAGCAGTACTTC
CASSLQNEQYF
>.|.|TRBV6-1|TRBJ2-3
TGTGCCAGCACCCATTACCTACAGACACTTACTAGCACAGATACGCAGTATTTT
CASTHYLQTLTSTDTQYF
>TRBD2|.|TRBV6-2/TRBV6-3|TRBJ2-7
TGTGCCAGCAGCGAGCGGGAGGCCCACTACGAGCAGTACTTC
CASSEREAHYEQYF
>TRBD2|.|TRBV10-3|TRBJ2-7
TGTGCCATCAGTGAGTTGGCGGGAGGGATCGGGTACGAGCAGTACTTC
CAISELAGGIGYEQYF
>.|few|TRBV6-1|TRBJ1-2
TGTGCCAGCAGTGAGGCCGTCTACTATGGCTACACCTTC
CASSEAVYYGYTF
>.|many|TRBV7-9|TRBJ2-2
TGTGCCAGCAGCTTAGCGGGCAACCGTTACTCCGGGGAGCTGTTTTTT
CASSLAGNRYSGELFF
>TRBD1|.|TRBV20-1|TRBJ1-1
TGCAGTGCTAGTGGACAGGCCGGAATGAACACTGAAGCTTTCTTT
CSASGQAGMNTEAFF
>.|few|TRBV14|TRBJ1-2
TGTGCCAGCAGCCAAGATTTCCAGGGTGGCTATGGCTACACCTTC
CASSQDFQGGYGYTF
>TRBD2|.|TRBV4-2|TRBJ2-1
TGTGCCAGCAGCCAAGCTAGCGGGAGGGCTTCCTACAATGAGCAGTTCTTC
CASSQASGRASYNEQFF
>.|few|TRBV12-3/TRBV12-4|TRBJ2-3
TGTGCCAGCAGTTTACTTGCCCCCCCCTCAGATACGCAGTATTTT
CASSLLAPPSDTQYF
>TRBD1|.|TRBV3-1|TRBJ1-1
TGTGCCAGCAGCCGAGGACAGGGTGAGGGTAAGAACACTGAAGCTTTCTTT
CASSRGQGEGKNTEAFF
>.|.|TRBV10-3|TRBJ2-1
TGTGCCATCAGTGACAGGGAGCAGTTCTTC
CAISDREQFF
>.|many|TRBV12-3/TRBV12-4|TRBJ1-1
TGTGCCAGCAGAAGGGGTAGGAGCACTGAAGCTTTCTTT
CASRRGRSTEAFF
>.|.|TRBV6-1|TRBJ1-1
TGTGCCAGCAGCCTCAGGGTGGGGAACACTGAAGCTTTCTTT
CASSLRVGNTEAFF
>.|few|TRBV28|TRBJ2-3
TGTGCCCTATCAGGGGGGAGGAACATGGATACGCAGTATTTT
CALSGGRNMDTQYF
>.|few|TRBV20-1|TRBJ1-5
TGCAGTGCTAGAGATCGGCCGGATTATAGCAATCAGCCCCAGCATTTT
CSARDRPDYSNQPQHF
>.|.|TRBV28|TRBJ2-2
TGTGCCAGCAGTCAGGCCCCCGCTACCGGGGAGCTGTTTTTT
CASSQAPATGELFF
>.|.|TRBV7-8|TRBJ2-1
TGTGCCAGCAGCAGCCGACAGCTGGGGGTTTACAATGAGCAGTTCTTC
CASSSRQLGVYNEQFF
>.|few|TRBV5-1|TRBJ2-1
TGCGCCAGCAGCTTGGCGGGGTGGAATGAGCAGTTCTTC
CASSLAGWNEQFF
>TRBD2|.|TRBV11-2|TRBJ2-1
TGTGCCAGCAGCTTAGGTTTAGCGGGGGGGGACAATGAGCAGTTCTTC
CASSLGLAGGDNEQFF
>.|.|TRBV6-5|TRBJ2-5
TGTGCCAGCAGTTACTCTTCGAGACAAGAGACCCAGTACTTC
CASSYSSRQETQYF
>.|few|TRBV20-1|TRBJ2-3
TGCAGTGCTAGAGGTTCGGGGGCGGGCACAGATACGCAGTATTTT
CSARGSGAGTDTQYF
>.|once|TRBV12-3/TRBV12-4|TRBJ2-2
TGTGCCAGCAGTAGGAAGGGGGTGGGTCGCACCGGGGAGCTGTTTTTT
CASSRKGVGRTGELFF
>.|.|TRBV6-5|TRBJ1-5
TGTGCCAGCAGTTACTCTGCGGGTGGCAATCAGCCCCAGCATTTT
CASSYSAGGNQPQHF
>.|few|TRBV5-1|TRBJ2-3
TGCGCCAGCAGCTTGGGGGACTTCACAGATACGCAGTATTTT
CASSLGDFTDTQYF
>.|.|TRBV12-3/TRBV12-4|TRBJ2-3
TGTGCCAGCACATTGGGTGGCTGGGTTGGGACAGATACGCAGTATTTT
CASTLGGWVGTDTQYF
>TRBD2|few|TRBV6-4|TRBJ2-3
TGTGCCAGCAGTGACTCGCACCTAGCGGGGGCTACGCAGTATTTT
CASSDSHLAGATQYF
>.|few|TRBV20-1|TRBJ1-1
TGCAGTGCTAGGATAGGGCCTAACACTGAAGCTTTCTTT
CSARIGPNTEAFF
>TRBD1|.|TRBV27|TRBJ1-4
TGTGCCAGCAGAAAGGGGACAGCGGGTGAAAAACTGTTTTTT
CASRKGTAGEKLFF
>TRBD1|few|TRBV29-1|TRBJ2-7
TGCAGCGTTGTGGGACAGTCCTACGAGCAGTACTTC
CSVVGQSYEQYF
>TRBD2|few|TRBV5-1|TRBJ2-5
TGCGCCAGCAGCGAATCACTAGCGGGAGGCTGGGGAGAGACCCAGTACTTC
CASSESLAGGWGETQYF
>TRBD1|.|TRBV10-3|TRBJ2-7
TGTGCCATCGCCGGGGGACAGGGGCTCTACGAGCAGTACTTC
CAIAGGQGLYEQYF
>.|.|TRBV15|TRBJ2-5
TGTGCCACCAGCAGACCATCCCCCTACCAAGAGACCCAGTACTTC
CATSRPSPYQETQYF
>TRBD1|few|TRBV7-9|TRBJ1-1
TGTGCCAGCAGCCACCTACAGGGGTTTGGGAGCACTGAAGCTTTCTTT
CASSHLQGFGSTEAFF
>TRBD2|.|TRBV12-3/TRBV12-4|TRBJ2-5
TGTGCCAGCAGTTTGGCGGGAGTTTATGAGACCCAGTACTTC
CASSLAGVYETQYF
>TRBD2|few|TRBV7-3|TRBJ2-7
TGTGCCAGCAGCCAAATGGCTAGCGGTGCCTACGAGCAGTACTTC
CASSQMASGAYEQYF
>.|few|TRBV4-1|TRBJ2-2
TGCGCCAGCAGCCAAGGGAGGCTAGCGTCTACCGGGGAGCTGTTTTTT
CASSQGRLASTGELFF
>.|few|TRBV20-1|TRBJ2-1
TGCAGTGCTAGCCACCGGAAGCGGGCCCTCTCCTACAATGAGCAGTTCTTC
CSASHRKRALSYNEQFF
>.|.|TRBV28|TRBJ1-3
TGTGCCAGCAGTTCAGAAAGTAGAAACACCATATATTTT
CASSSESRNTIYF
>TRBD1|few|TRBV28|TRBJ2-7
TGTGCCAGCAGTAACAGGGGGCCCGGCGAGCAGTACTTC
CASSNRGPGEQYF
>.|.|TRBV5-1|TRBJ2-5
TGCGCCAGCAGCTTGGTACTATCGGAGACCCAGTACTTC
CASSLVLSETQYF
>TRBD2|few|TRBV20-1|TRBJ2-5
TGCAGTGCTATACGGGGGCTAGCGGGAGGTCAAGAGACCCAGTACTTC
CSAIRGLAGGQETQYF
>TRBD2|many|TRBV18|TRBJ2-1
TGTGCCAGCTCACGATGGACTAGCGGGGTTAATGAGCAGTTCTTC
CASSRWTSGVNEQFF
>TRBD1|.|TRBV19|TRBJ1-5
TGTGCCAGTAGACAGGGGGGCAATCAGCCCCAGCATTTT
CASRQGGNQPQHF
>.|.|TRBV4-1|TRBJ2-2
TGCGCCAGCAGCCAAGGTCCCGGGGGCGAGGGGGAGCTGTTTTTT
CASSQGPGGEGELFF
>.|few|TRBV7-7|TRBJ2-1
TGTGCCAGCAGCTATACCCCGAGGGGTATCAATGAGCAGTTCTTC
CASSYTPRGINEQFF
>TRBD1|.|TRBV19|TRBJ2-7
TGTGCCAGTAGTATCTGGGGACAGGGGGCTCAGGAGCAGTACTTC
CASSIWGQGAQEQYF
>.|.|TRBV5-1|TRBJ2-7
TGCGCCAGCAGCCACCCCCACCACACCGGGGAGGAAAGCGAGCAGTACTTC
CASSHPHHTGEESEQYF
>TRBD1|.|TRBV7-9|TRBJ2-3
TGTGCCAGCAGCTTTCTAGGGGGCCCCACGGTAGATACGCAGTATTTT
CASSFLGGPTVDTQYF
>.|.|TRBV28|TRBJ2-1
TGTGCCAGCACTCGAGGGGGGCAGGGACCCTACAATGAGCAGTTCTTC
CASTRGGQGPYNEQFF
>TRBD1|few|TRBV14|TRBJ1-2
TGTGCCAGCAGCCGGGACAGACTGCTCTATGGCTACACCTTC
CASSRDRLLYGYTF
>TRBD1|.|TRBV12-5|TRBJ1-1
TGTGCTAGTGGTTTAAATCCAGGGGGCTGGACTGAAGCTTTCTTT
CASGLNPGGWTEAFF
>TRBD1|.|TRBV28|TRBJ2-2
TGTGCCAGCAGTTCAGACAGGGATACAGGGGAGCTGTTTTTT
CASSSDRDTGELFF
>TRBD2|many|TRBV12-3/TRBV12-4|TRBJ2-7
TGTGCCAGCAGTTTAATCCGGGGGGGACCAAGCTCCTACGAGCAGTACTTC
CASSLIRGGPSSYEQYF
>.|few|TRBV10-3|TRBJ2-1
TGTGCCACAGTTCGACAGTCGACATCCTACAATGAGCAGTTCTTC
CATVRQSTSYNEQFF
>TRBD2|few|TRBV15|TRBJ2-1
TGTGCCACCAGCAGAGCACTAGCGGCATCCTACAATGAGCAGTTCTTC
CATSRALAASYNEQFF
>.|few|TRBV29-1|TRBJ1-2
TGCAGCGTTGTTGGCGGCCGAGATAACTATGGCTACACCTTC
CSVVGGRDNYGYTF